This T cell receptor (beta chain) was retrieved from a study of T cells in Graves' hyperthyroidism and ophthalmopathy. Germline V lookup: CDR1 SEHNR, CDR2 FQNEAQ (reference sequence). V was pared by 5 bases and J by 3 bases, with 8 bases between. This CDR3 has 12 amino acids. In its sample, this clonotype was seen many times. Amplified TCR beta CDR3 regions derived from RNA transcripts. HTBI primers drove first-round RT-PCR of the TCR CDR3. TCRdb ran MiXCR on the multiplex PCR reads and lists one entry per CDR3 protein. In the table there are a few hundred thousand distinct CDR3 sequences, 13% to 15% of which are singletons. The PBMCs were sourced from fresh peripheral blood (approximately 9.6 ml).

The sequencing input was blood. The rearrangement joins TRBV7-9 to TRBJ2-7; D unresolved. The TCR comes from a woman between 40 and 55 years old with Graves' hyperthyroidism that later progressed to Graves' ophthalmopathy. In nucleotides, the CDR3 is TGTGCCAGCAGCCCCATGGGCTACGAGCAGTACTTC. Protein: CASSPMGYEQYF. Looking up the rest from reference TRBV7-9 and TRBJ2-7 gives the full variable domain: DTGVSQNPRHKITKRGQNVTFRCDPISEHNRLYWYRQTLGQGPEFLTYFQNEAQLEKSRLLSDRFSAERPKGSFSTLEIQRTEQGDSAMYLCASSPMGYEQYFGPGTRLTVT.